This section outlines one T cell receptor (beta chain) sequence together with its context. Its antigen is unknown. After extraction with the RNeasy kit, roughly 0.5 to 1 ug of the RNA was reverse transcribed using random hexamers. TCR beta CDR3 was amplified by immunoSEQ covering 54 Vbeta and 13 Jbeta. Via MiXCR, TCRdb re-called the immunoSEQ multiplex PCR reads, giving one row per CDR3 protein. The data hold tens of thousands of distinct CDR3 sequences, with about 94% observed a single time. This record comes from a study of CD8 T cells in Susac syndrome. In blood CD8+ and CD4+ T cells, TCR beta underwent sequencing. The TEMRA cells underwent FACS enrichment, while the CD8+ and CD4+ T cells underwent negative isolation. Study-level points and caveats: It was acknowledged in the study that the number of individuals who were included in its TCR sequencing and HLA analysis was relatively small.

The V end was cut by 6 bases, the J end by 6 bases, with 13 bases between. This CDR3 spans 12 amino acids. Germline V gene lookup returns CDR1 SQVTM and CDR2 ANQGSEA. The sequenced sample consisted of CD8+ T cells from PBMCs. The sequence was collected from a human donor in good health. The J gene is TRBJ2-3, the V gene TRBV29-1; D assignment may be TRBD1 or TRBD2 (5 bases each). This CDR3 reads CSVTWGIDTQYF. CDR3 bases: TGCAGCGTCACCTGGGGGATCGATACGCAGTATTTT.